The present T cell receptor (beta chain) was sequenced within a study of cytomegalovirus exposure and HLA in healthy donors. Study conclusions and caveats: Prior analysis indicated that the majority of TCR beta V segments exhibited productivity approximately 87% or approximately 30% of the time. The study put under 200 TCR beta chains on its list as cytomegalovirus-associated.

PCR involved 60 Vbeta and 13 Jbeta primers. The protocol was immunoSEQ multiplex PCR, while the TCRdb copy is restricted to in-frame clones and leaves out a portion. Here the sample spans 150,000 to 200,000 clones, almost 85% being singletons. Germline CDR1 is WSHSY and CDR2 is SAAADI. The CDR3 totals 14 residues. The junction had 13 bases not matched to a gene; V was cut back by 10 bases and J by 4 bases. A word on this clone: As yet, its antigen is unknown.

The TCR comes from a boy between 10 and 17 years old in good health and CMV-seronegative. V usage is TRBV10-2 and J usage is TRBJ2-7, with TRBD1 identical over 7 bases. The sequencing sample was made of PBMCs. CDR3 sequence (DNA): TGCGCCACCCGACCAGGGGGAGATGGGTACGAGCAGTACTTC. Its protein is CATRPGGDGYEQYF.